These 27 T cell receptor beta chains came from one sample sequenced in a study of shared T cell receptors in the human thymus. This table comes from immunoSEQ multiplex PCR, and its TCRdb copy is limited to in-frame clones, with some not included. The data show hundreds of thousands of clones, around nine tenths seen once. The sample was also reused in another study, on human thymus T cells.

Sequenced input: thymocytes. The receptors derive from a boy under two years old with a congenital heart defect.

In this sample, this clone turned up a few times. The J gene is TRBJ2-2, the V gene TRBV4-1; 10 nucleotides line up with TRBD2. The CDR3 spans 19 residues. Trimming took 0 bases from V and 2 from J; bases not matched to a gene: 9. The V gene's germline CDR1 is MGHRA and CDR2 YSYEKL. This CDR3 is CASSQDRTSGVRNTGELFF. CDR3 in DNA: TGCGCCAGCAGCCAAGATCGTACTAGCGGGGTACGAAACACCGGGGAGCTGTTTTTT.

The CDR3 DNA sequence: TGTGCCAGCAGTGAAGGAGGGGACAGGGGACGGGAAAAACTGTTTTTT. Translating gives CASSEGGDRGREKLFF. The chain recombines TRBV6-1 with TRBJ1-4, with 10 bases lining up with TRBD1. The trim removed 1 base at V and 8 bases at J, leaving 7 bases unmatched. Germline CDR1 is MNHNS and CDR2 is SASEGT. CDR3 size: 16 residues.

CDR3 sequence (DNA): TGCGCCAGCAGTCCCGGGACAGGGAAGTCCTACGAGCAGTACTTC. The encoded protein is CASSPGTGKSYEQYF. The chain couples TRBV4-3 to TRBJ2-7; 9 nucleotides agree with TRBD1. CDR1 is LGHNA and CDR2 is YSLEER in the germline V gene. V was pared by 6 bases and J by 1 base, with 7 bases of the junction left unmatched. CDR3 length: 15 amino acids.

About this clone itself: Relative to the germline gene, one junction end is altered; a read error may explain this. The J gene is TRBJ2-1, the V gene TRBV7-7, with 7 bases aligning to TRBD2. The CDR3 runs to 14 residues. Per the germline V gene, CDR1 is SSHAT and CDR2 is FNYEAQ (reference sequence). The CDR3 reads CASSFIGPRGEQFF. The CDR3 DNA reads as TGTGCTAGCAGCTTCATTGGCCCGCGGGGGGAGCAGTTCTTC.

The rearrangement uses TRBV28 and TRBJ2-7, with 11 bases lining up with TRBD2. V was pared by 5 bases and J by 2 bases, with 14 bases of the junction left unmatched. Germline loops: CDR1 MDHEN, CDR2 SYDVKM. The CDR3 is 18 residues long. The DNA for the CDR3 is TGTGCCAGCAGTCCCAACCGCCCGGGACTAGCGGACACCTACGAGCAGTACTTC. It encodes CASSPNRPGLADTYEQYF.

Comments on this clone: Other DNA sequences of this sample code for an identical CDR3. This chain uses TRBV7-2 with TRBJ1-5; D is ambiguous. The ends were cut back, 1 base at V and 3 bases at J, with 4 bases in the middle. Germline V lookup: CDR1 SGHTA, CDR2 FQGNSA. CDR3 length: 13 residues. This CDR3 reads CASSLGANQPQHF. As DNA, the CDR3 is TGTGCCAGCAGCTTAGGAGCCAATCAGCCCCAGCATTTT.

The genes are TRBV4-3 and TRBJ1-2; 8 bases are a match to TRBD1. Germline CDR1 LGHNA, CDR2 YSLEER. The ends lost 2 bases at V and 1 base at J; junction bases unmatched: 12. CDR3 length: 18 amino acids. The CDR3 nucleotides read TGCGCCAGCAGCCAACGTTCCCCCGGGACAGGCGATAACTATGGCTACACCTTC. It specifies CASSQRSPGTGDNYGYTF.

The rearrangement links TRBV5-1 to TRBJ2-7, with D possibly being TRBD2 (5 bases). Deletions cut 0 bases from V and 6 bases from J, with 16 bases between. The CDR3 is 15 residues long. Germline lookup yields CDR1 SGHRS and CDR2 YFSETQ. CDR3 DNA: TGCGCCAGCAGCTTGGCCGGGGAACAGCCTTCCGAGCAGTACTTC. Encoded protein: CASSLAGEQPSEQYF. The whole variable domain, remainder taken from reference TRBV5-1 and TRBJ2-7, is KAGVTQTPRYLIKTRGQQVTLSCSPISGHRSVSWYQQTPGQGLQFLFEYFSETQRNKGNFPGRFSGRQFSNSRSEMNVSTLELGDSALYLCASSLAGEQPSEQYFGPGTRLTVT.

The CDR3 DNA sequence: TGTGCTAGTGGTTTGGTACGCCGGGACAGGGGTTGGTATGGCTACACCTTC. Amino acid sequence: CASGLVRRDRGWYGYTF. The chain joins TRBV12-5 to TRBJ1-2; 10 nucleotides agree with TRBD1. This CDR3 is built from 17 residues. After removal of 0 bases from V and 5 bases from J, the junction contained 9 bases not matched to a gene. Germline CDR1 is LGHNT and CDR2 is FRNRAP.

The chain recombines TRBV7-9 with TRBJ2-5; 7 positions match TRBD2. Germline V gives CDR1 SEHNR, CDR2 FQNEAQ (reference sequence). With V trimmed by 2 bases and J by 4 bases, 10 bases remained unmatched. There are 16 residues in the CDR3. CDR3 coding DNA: TGTGCCAGCAGCTTAACTCCGGTCTGGGAGGGAGAGACCCAGTACTTC. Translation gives CASSLTPVWEGETQYF.

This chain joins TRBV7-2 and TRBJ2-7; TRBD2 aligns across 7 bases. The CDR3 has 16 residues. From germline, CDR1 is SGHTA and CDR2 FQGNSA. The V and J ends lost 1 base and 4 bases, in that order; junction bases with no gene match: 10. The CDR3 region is CASSLDNRGRVYEQYF. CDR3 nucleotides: TGTGCCAGCAGCTTAGACAACCGCGGGAGAGTATACGAGCAGTACTTC.

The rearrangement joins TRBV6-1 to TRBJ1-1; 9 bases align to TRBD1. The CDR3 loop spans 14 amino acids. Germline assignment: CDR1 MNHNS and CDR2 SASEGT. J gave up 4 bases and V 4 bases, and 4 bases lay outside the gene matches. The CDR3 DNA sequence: TGTGCCAGCAGTGTCTCACAGGGGGCCACTGAAGCTTTCTTT. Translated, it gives CASSVSQGATEAFF.

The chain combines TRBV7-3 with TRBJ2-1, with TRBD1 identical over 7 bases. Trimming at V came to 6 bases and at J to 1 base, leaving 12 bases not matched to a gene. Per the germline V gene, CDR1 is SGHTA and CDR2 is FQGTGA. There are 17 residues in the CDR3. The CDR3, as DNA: TGTGCCAGCAGTAGTAGGGGCCCAGGGGGATCCTACAATGAGCAGTTCTTC. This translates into CASSSRGPGGSYNEQFF.

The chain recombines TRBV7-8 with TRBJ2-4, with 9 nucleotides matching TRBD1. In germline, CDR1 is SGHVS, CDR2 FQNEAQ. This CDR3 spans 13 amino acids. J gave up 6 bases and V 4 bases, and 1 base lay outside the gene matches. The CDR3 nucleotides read TGTGCCAGCAGCTCGGGACAGGGAAACATTCAGTACTTC. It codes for CASSSGQGNIQYF.

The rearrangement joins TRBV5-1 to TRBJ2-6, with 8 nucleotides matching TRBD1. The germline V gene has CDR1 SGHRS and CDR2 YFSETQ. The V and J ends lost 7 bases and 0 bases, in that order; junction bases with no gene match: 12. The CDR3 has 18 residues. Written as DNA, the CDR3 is TGCGCCAGCCGGGCACCGGGACAGGCCCGCTCTGGGGCCAACGTCCTGACTTTC. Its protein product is CASRAPGQARSGANVLTF.

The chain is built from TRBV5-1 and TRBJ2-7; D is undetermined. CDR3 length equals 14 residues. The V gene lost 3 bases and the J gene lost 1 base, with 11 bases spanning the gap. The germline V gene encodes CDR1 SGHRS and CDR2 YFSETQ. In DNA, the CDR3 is TGCGCCAGCAGCTATACTGACAATTCCTACGAGCAGTACTTC. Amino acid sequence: CASSYTDNSYEQYF.

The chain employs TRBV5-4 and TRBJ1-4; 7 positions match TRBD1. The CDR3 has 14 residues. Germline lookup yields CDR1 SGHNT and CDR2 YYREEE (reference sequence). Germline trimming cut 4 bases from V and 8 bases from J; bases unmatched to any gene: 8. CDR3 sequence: CASSQQGIGEKLFF. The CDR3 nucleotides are TGTGCCAGCAGCCAACAGGGGATCGGGGAAAAACTGTTTTTT.

The CDR3 here is CASSADSLRSYNEQFF. CDR3 nucleotides: TGTGCCAGCAGTGCCGACAGTCTTCGGTCCTACAATGAGCAGTTCTTC. The chain uses TRBV28 and TRBJ2-1, with D maybe TRBD1 (5 bases). The germline V gene has CDR1 MDHEN and CDR2 SYDVKM. The CDR3 runs to 16 residues. V was pared by 5 bases and J by 1 base, with 15 bases between.

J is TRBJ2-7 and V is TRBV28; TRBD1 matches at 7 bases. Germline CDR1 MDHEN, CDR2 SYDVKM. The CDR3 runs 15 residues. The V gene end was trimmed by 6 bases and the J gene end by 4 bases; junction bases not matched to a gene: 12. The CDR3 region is CASRARGSGQYEQYF. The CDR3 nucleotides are TGTGCCAGCAGGGCCCGGGGCTCGGGACAGTACGAGCAGTACTTC.

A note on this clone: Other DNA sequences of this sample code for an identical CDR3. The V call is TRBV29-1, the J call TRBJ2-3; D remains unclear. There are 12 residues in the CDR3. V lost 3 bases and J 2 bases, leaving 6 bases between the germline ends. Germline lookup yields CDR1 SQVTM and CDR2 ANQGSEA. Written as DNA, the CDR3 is TGCAGCGTTGACCGAGACACAGATACGCAGTATTTT. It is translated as CSVDRDTDTQYF.

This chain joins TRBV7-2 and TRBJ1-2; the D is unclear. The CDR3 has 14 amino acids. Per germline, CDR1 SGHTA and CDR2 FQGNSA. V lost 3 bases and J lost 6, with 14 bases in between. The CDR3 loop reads CASSLMTGMNGYTF. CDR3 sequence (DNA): TGTGCCAGCAGCTTGATGACGGGGATGAATGGCTACACCTTC.

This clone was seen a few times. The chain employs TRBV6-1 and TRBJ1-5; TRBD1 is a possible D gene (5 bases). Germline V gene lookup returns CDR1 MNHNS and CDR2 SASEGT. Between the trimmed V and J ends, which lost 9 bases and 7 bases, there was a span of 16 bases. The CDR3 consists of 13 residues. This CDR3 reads CASGGGREQPQHF. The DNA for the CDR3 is TGTGCCAGTGGGGGGGGACGAGAACAGCCCCAGCATTTT.

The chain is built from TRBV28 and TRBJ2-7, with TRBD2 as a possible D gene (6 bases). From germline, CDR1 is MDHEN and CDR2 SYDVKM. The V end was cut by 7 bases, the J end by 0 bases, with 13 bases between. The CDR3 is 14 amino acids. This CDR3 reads CASKNWRDSYEQYF. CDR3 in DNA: TGTGCCAGCAAAAACTGGCGGGACTCCTACGAGCAGTACTTC.

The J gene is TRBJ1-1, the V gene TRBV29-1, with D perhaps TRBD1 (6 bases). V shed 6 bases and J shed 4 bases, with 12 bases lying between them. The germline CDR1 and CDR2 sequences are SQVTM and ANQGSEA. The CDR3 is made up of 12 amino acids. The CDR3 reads CSVERGATEAFF. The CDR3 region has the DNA TGCAGCGTGGAACGGGGGGCCACTGAAGCTTTCTTT.

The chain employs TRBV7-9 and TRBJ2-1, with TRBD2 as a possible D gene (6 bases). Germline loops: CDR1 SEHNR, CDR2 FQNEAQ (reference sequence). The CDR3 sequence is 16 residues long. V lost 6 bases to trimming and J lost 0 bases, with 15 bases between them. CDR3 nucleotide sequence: TGTGCCAGCAGACAAGCTCGAGCGGGCTCCTACAATGAGCAGTTCTTC. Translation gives CASRQARAGSYNEQFF.

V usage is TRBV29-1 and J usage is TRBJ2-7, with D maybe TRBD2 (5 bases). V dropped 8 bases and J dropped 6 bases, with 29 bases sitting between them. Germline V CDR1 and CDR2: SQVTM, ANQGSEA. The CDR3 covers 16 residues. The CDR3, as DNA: TGCAGCCCCAGTGAAACGAGGGAGCTCCCAGTACGCGAGCAGTACTTC. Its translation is CSPSETRELPVREQYF.

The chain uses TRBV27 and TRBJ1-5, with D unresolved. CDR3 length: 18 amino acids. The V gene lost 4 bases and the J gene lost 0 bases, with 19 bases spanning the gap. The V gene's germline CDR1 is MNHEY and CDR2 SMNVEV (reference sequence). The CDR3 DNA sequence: TGTGCCAGCAGTTCCCGTTATCTTCGGAACTATAGCAATCAGCCCCAGCATTTT. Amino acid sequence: CASSSRYLRNYSNQPQHF.